Listed here are 27 T cell receptor beta chains from one sample, sequenced in a study of regulatory T cells in long-lasting Graves disease. As for time point: newly diagnosed GD, antithyroid drugs for less than 3 months. From PBMCs, RNA was extracted and then used to make the TCR library. Arm-PCR with iRepertoire HTBI primers amplified the CDR3 regions for these TCR beta libraries. MiXCR was run by TCRdb on the multiplex PCR reads, yielding one entry per CDR3 protein. The sample carries more than 400,000 distinct CDR3 sequences, approximately 16% recorded once. The same data also contributed to another study, on T cells in Graves' hyperthyroidism and ophthalmopathy.

The sequences come from peripheral blood mononuclear cells (PBMCs), collected at new diagnosis, from a patient treated with antithyroid drugs. The source of these receptors is a woman aged 25 to 45 with Graves disease.

In its sample, this clonotype was seen a few times. J is TRBJ1-1 and V is TRBV28; D gene uncertain. This CDR3 contains 16 residues. Germline V lookup: CDR1 MDHEN, CDR2 SYDVKM. V dropped 2 bases and J dropped 0 bases, with 13 bases sitting between them. CDR3: CASSLKEGYMNTEAFF. In nucleotides, the CDR3 is TGTGCCAGCAGTTTAAAGGAGGGATACATGAACACTGAAGCTTTCTTT.

The chain combines TRBV4-3 with TRBJ2-7; D is possibly TRBD1 (5 bases). Per the germline V gene, CDR1 is LGHNA and CDR2 is YSLEER. There are 15 residues in the CDR3. V lost 1 base and J lost 2, with 12 bases in between. This CDR3 reads CASSQAGDSTYEQYF. Here the CDR3 DNA reads TGCGCCAGCAGCCAAGCAGGAGACAGTACCTACGAGCAGTACTTC.

There are many counts of this clonotype. The J gene is TRBJ2-7, the V gene TRBV28; 10 bases are shared with TRBD2. The CDR3 length is 16 residues. Germline V CDR1 and CDR2: MDHEN, SYDVKM. V lost 2 bases, J lost 5 bases, and 9 bases stayed unmatched. Here the CDR3 reads CASSLASGSSLNEQYF. For the CDR3, the DNA is TGTGCCAGCAGTTTAGCTAGCGGGAGCTCGCTGAACGAGCAGTACTTC.

The chain combines TRBV5-1 with TRBJ2-7; D is possibly TRBD2 (6 bases). CDR1 SGHRS and CDR2 YFSETQ come from the germline V gene. The CDR3 is 16 residues long. Trimming left V 0 bases short and J 3 bases short, with 16 bases between. CDR3 loop: CASSLVHGGKNYEQYF. The CDR3 coding sequence is TGCGCCAGCAGCTTGGTCCACGGAGGGAAGAACTACGAGCAGTACTTC.

CDR3 in amino acids: CSASGTYSNQPQHF. The DNA of the CDR3 is TGCAGTGCTAGTGGAACCTATAGCAATCAGCCCCAGCATTTT. This rearrangement joins TRBV20-1 to TRBJ1-5; no reliable D call. V was clipped by 3 bases and J by 0 bases, with 9 bases between them. The length of the CDR3 is 14 residues. CDR1 is DFQATT and CDR2 is SNEGSKA in the germline V gene (reference sequence).

This clonotype was picked up a small number of times. The J gene is TRBJ2-3, the V gene TRBV12-5; weak D call: TRBD2 (5 bases). V dropped 1 base and J dropped 6 bases, with 11 bases sitting between them. There are 14 residues in the CDR3. Per the germline V gene, CDR1 is LGHNT and CDR2 is FRNRAP. The CDR3 protein is CASGLGGLPDTQYF. The CDR3 coding sequence is TGTGCTAGTGGTTTGGGAGGGCTCCCGGATACGCAGTATTTT. Supplemented by reference TRBV12-5 and TRBJ2-3, the full variable domain reads DARVTQTPRHKVTEMGQEVTMRCQPILGHNTVFWYRQTMMQGLELLAYFRNRAPLDDSGMPKDRFSAEMPDATLATLKIQPSEPRDSAVYFCASGLGGLPDTQYFGPGTRLTVL.

This sequence joins TRBV6-1 and TRBJ2-3; TRBD2 is a possible D gene (6 bases). The CDR3 totals 14 residues. Germline CDR1 reads MNHNS; CDR2 reads SASEGT. Trimming took 2 bases from V and 3 from J, leaving 9 bases between them. This chain's CDR3 is CASSEWRGTDTQYF. For the CDR3, the DNA is TGTGCCAGCAGTGAATGGCGGGGAACAGATACGCAGTATTTT.

This clonotype was found a few times. The genes are TRBV12-5 and TRBJ2-1; D might be TRBD2 (6 bases). The CDR3 covers 13 residues. The V end lost 3 bases, the J end lost 10 bases, and 13 bases lay between the germline ends. Germline CDR1 and CDR2: LGHNT and FRNRAP. CDR3 sequence: CASGFTRDSEQFF. Written as DNA, the CDR3 is TGTGCTAGTGGTTTCACCCGGGACTCCGAGCAGTTCTTC.

This clonotype came up many times. The chain combines TRBV28 with TRBJ2-5; 7 bases map to TRBD1. CDR3 length equals 13 residues. The germline gives CDR1 MDHEN, CDR2 SYDVKM. Trimming cost V 7 bases and J 5 bases; bases outside gene matches: 7. CDR3 sequence (DNA): TGTGCCAGCACAGGAGCGGACAGGGAGACCCAGTACTTC. Its translation is CASTGADRETQYF. Combining the CDR3 with reference TRBV28 and TRBJ2-5 gives the whole variable domain DVKVTQSSRYLVKRTGEKVFLECVQDMDHENMFWYRQDPGLGLRLIYFSYDVKMKEKGDIPEGYSVSREKKERFSLILESASTNQTSMYLCASTGADRETQYFGPGTRLLVL.

This chain uses TRBV6-2 or TRBV6-3 with TRBJ1-5; D remains ambiguous. Deletions cut 5 bases from V and 8 bases from J, with 13 bases between. The CDR3 length is 13 residues. The V gene's germline CDR1 is MNHEY and CDR2 SVGEGT. As DNA, the CDR3 is TGTGCCAGCAGTGAAATGTGGAAGGAGCCCCAGCATTTT. It specifies CASSEMWKEPQHF.

Points on this clonotype: A read error may produce the germline difference seen at one junction end. J is TRBJ2-1 and V is TRBV11-2; 15 nucleotides agree with TRBD2. Germline assignment: CDR1 SGHAT and CDR2 FQNNGV. The CDR3 contains 14 residues. The DNA of the CDR3 is TGCGCCAGCAGCCAGGTGGGACTAGCGGGAGGGCAGTTCTTC. Translated: CASSQVGLAGGQFF. Variable domain in full (rest from reference TRBV11-2 and TRBJ2-1): EAGVAQSPRYKIIEKRQSVAFWCNPISGHATLYWYQQILGQGPKLLIQFQNNGVVDDSQLPKDRFSAERLKGVDSTLKIQPAKLEDSAVYLCASSQVGLAGGQFFGPGTRLTVL.

This clonotype was observed at least ten times. The chain links TRBV5-1 to TRBJ2-7, with TRBD1 matching over 11 bases. The CDR3 has 15 amino acids. J lost 5 bases, V lost 4 bases, and 8 bases had no gene match. Per germline, CDR1 SGHRS and CDR2 YFSETQ. CDR3 sequence reads: CASSTRTGGIDEQYF. The DNA of the CDR3 is TGCGCCAGCAGCACACGGACAGGGGGCATCGACGAGCAGTACTTC.

The rearrangement uses TRBV20-1 and TRBJ2-1, with 12 nucleotides matching TRBD2. This CDR3 spans 15 amino acids. J was trimmed by 9 bases and V by 3 bases; bases with no gene match: 9. The V gene's germline CDR1 is DFQATT and CDR2 SNEGSKA (reference sequence). The CDR3 DNA is TGCAGTGCTAGCGGACTAGCGGGGACCTTAGTTGAGCAGTTCTTC. Protein product: CSASGLAGTLVEQFF.

The CDR3 coding sequence is TGCGCCAGCAGCCTCTATTCAACAGAAGAGACCCAGTACTTC. Protein: CASSLYSTEETQYF. The chain is built from TRBV5-1 and TRBJ2-5; D not resolved. Germline values: CDR1 SGHRS, CDR2 YFSETQ. This CDR3 region has 14 residues. The ends were cut back, 4 bases at V and 3 bases at J, with 13 bases in the middle.

The sample holds many counts of this clonotype. The chain links TRBV20-1 to TRBJ2-7, with 11 positions matching TRBD2. Germline values: CDR1 DFQATT, CDR2 SNEGSKA (reference sequence). Unmatched junction bases numbered 13, after V lost 0 bases and J lost 3 bases. The CDR3 runs to 18 residues. The CDR3 bases are TGCAGTGCTAGAGATCTCGGAACTAGCGGGAGCTACTACTACGAGCAGTACTTC. It codes for CSARDLGTSGSYYYEQYF.

In regard to this clonotype: This may come from a read error, since a much larger clone is one base off. The V gene is TRBV12-3 or TRBV12-4, the J gene TRBJ1-5; no firm D call. This CDR3 contains 12 residues. The V end was cut by 6 bases, the J end by 3 bases, with 6 bases between. The CDR3 region is CASSRDNQPQHF. The CDR3 nucleotides are TGTGCCAGCAGCCGGGACAATCAGCCCCAGCATTTT.

This clonotype was counted at least ten times. The V call is TRBV20-1, the J call TRBJ2-1, with 9 bases fitting TRBD2. V was clipped by 2 bases and J by 7 bases; unmatched bases: 12. The CDR3 loop spans 16 amino acids. The germline CDR1 and CDR2 sequences are DFQATT and SNEGSKA (reference sequence). The CDR3 bases are TGCAGTGCTAGATTGTTTAGCGGGAGTCGGGTGAATGAGCAGTTCTTC. Amino acids: CSARLFSGSRVNEQFF.

This clonotype showed up many times. The chain couples TRBV28 to TRBJ2-1; the match to TRBD2 covers 10 bases. V was clipped by 5 bases and J by 3 bases; unmatched bases: 4. Germline assignment: CDR1 MDHEN and CDR2 SYDVKM. The CDR3 is 15 residues long. DNA for the CDR3: TGTGCCAGCAGTGCCGGGACTAGCGACTACAATGAGCAGTTCTTC. This translates into CASSAGTSDYNEQFF.

V gene TRBV14 combines with J gene TRBJ2-3; D unresolved. The germline V and J ends were trimmed by 4 bases and 0 bases, with 8 bases remaining between them. The CDR3 totals 14 residues. Germline V CDR1 and CDR2: SGHDN, FVKESK. This chain's CDR3 is CASSRATSTDTQYF. In DNA form, the CDR3 reads TGTGCCAGCAGCCGTGCAACTAGCACAGATACGCAGTATTTT.

As concerns this clonotype: The CDR3 carries no conserved terminal phenylalanine or tryptophan, so it likely arises from a read error. The rearrangement links TRBV28 to TRBJ1-2; possible D gene TRBD1, 5 bases. V was trimmed by 6 bases and J by 6 bases, leaving 17 bases between them. The CDR3 loop spans 14 amino acids. Per the germline V gene, CDR1 is MDHEN and CDR2 is SYDVKM. The CDR3 region has the DNA TGTGCCAGCAGGATGGACACAGCCCGTGATGGCTACACCCTC. Its translation: CASRMDTARDGYTL.

This clonotype was counted only a few times. Given a much more abundant clone one base away, this may be a read error. This rearrangement joins TRBV6-5 to TRBJ2-7; a possible D gene is TRBD2 (5 bases). The CDR3 covers 13 residues. The germline gives CDR1 MNHEY, CDR2 SVGAGI. V lost 5 bases to trimming and J lost 3 bases, with 11 bases between them. CDR3 loop: CASSHETNYEQYF. For the CDR3, the DNA is TGTGCCAGCAGTCACGAGACTAACTACGAGCAGTACTTC.

There are a few counts of this clonotype. The rearrangement joins TRBV24-1 to TRBJ1-2, with 9 nucleotides matching TRBD1. V shed 3 bases, J shed 9 bases, and the junction held 1 base outside the gene matches. Germline V gives CDR1 KGHDR, CDR2 SFDVKD. The CDR3 totals 12 residues. CDR3 protein: CATSDDRGSYTF. DNA for the CDR3: TGTGCCACCAGTGATGACAGGGGGAGCTACACCTTC.

This clonotype was observed many times. The genes are TRBV5-1 and TRBJ2-7; 10 positions agree with TRBD1. V gave up 3 bases and J gave up 6 bases; unmatched junction bases: 6. In germline, CDR1 is SGHRS, CDR2 YFSETQ. The length of the CDR3 is 14 residues. DNA for the CDR3: TGCGCCAGCAGCTCGGACAGGGGGGGTTTCGAGCAGTACTTC. Its translation: CASSSDRGGFEQYF.

This clonotype occurred many times. V usage is TRBV7-2 and J usage is TRBJ1-4, with D unclear. V gave up 2 bases and J gave up 8 bases, with 15 bases separating them. The CDR3 runs to 15 residues. Germline V gene data show CDR1 as SGHTA and CDR2 as FQGNSA. Written as DNA, the CDR3 is TGTGCCAGCAGCTTAACCGGAGGTGTTAACGAAAAACTGTTTTTT. Protein: CASSLTGGVNEKLFF.

J is TRBJ1-5 and V is TRBV6-2 or TRBV6-3; D not resolved. This CDR3 is built from 10 residues. Trimming took off 5 bases at V and 11 bases at J, with 7 bases between the two ends. CDR1 MNHEY and CDR2 SVGEGT come from the germline V gene. CDR3: CASSAQTQHF. In nucleotides, the CDR3 is TGTGCCAGCAGTGCACAGACCCAGCATTTT.

This clonotype was seen ten or more times. The rearrangement uses TRBV7-2 and TRBJ1-1; TRBD1 matches at 7 bases. Looked up from germline, CDR1 is SGHTA and CDR2 is FQGNSA. V trimming: 5 bases; J trimming: 1 base; junction bases outside the gene matches: 4. There are 14 residues in the CDR3. In DNA form, the CDR3 reads TGTGCCAGCAGCGGGGACAGATCGAACACTGAAGCTTTCTTT. It yields the protein CASSGDRSNTEAFF.

This clonotype was seen a few times. This chain uses TRBV27 with TRBJ2-7; 7 bases are shared with TRBD1. Per germline, CDR1 MNHEY and CDR2 SMNVEV (reference sequence). There are 14 residues in the CDR3. J was trimmed by 7 bases and V by 5 bases; bases with no gene match: 11. CDR3 protein: CASSVQGTAFEQYF. CDR3 DNA sequence: TGTGCCAGCAGTGTACAGGGGACAGCCTTTGAGCAGTACTTC.